These 17 T cell receptor beta chains originate from one sample sequenced in a study of blood T cell repertoires in COVID-19. The data were produced by immunoSEQ multiplex PCR, yet TCRdb's version contains in-frame clones alone and is incomplete. The sample includes over 130,000 clones, over 80% of them seen just once. The sequencing sample was made of peripheral blood. The receptors were gathered from a man in his thirties or forties with COVID-19, enrolled during active disease.

The rearrangement links TRBV14 to TRBJ2-2; 7 bases align to TRBD1. CDR1 is SGHDN and CDR2 is FVKESK in the germline V gene. The ends lost 1 base at V and 3 bases at J; junction bases unmatched: 2. The CDR3 spans 15 residues. The CDR3 loop reads CASSQGRGYTGELFF. The DNA of the CDR3 is TGTGCCAGCAGCCAAGGCAGGGGGTACACCGGGGAGCTGTTTTTT.

This clone was observed a single time. The rearrangement joins TRBV28 to TRBJ2-5; weak D call: TRBD2 (5 bases). Per the germline V gene, CDR1 is MDHEN and CDR2 is SYDVKM. CDR3 length: 16 residues. Trimming took 4 bases from V and 2 from J, leaving 17 bases between them. The CDR3: CASSSPPVGRQETQYF. The DNA of the CDR3 is TGTGCCAGCAGTTCGCCTCCTGTGGGGAGACAAGAGACCCAGTACTTC.

This rearrangement joins TRBV18 to TRBJ1-2; D ambiguous. Germline V lookup: CDR1 KGHSH, CDR2 LQKENI. V lost 2 bases and J 4 bases, leaving 23 bases between the germline ends. This CDR3 contains 18 residues. The CDR3 here is CASSPLENSDRPSYGYTF. Here the CDR3 DNA reads TGTGCCAGCTCACCATTGGAGAATTCGGATCGTCCCTCCTATGGCTACACCTTC.

The rearrangement uses TRBV7-2 and TRBJ2-2; tentative D call: TRBD2 (7 bases). V was clipped by 4 bases and J by 0 bases, with 12 bases between them. Germline V gene data show CDR1 as SGHTA and CDR2 as FQGNSA. CDR3 length: 16 amino acids. Here the CDR3 reads CASSYRGATNTGELFF. CDR3 in DNA: TGTGCCAGCAGCTACCGGGGGGCCACGAACACCGGGGAGCTGTTTTTT.

The chain combines TRBV19 with TRBJ2-7, with 11 bases aligning to TRBD2. CDR1 and CDR2 (germline): LNHDA, SQIVND (reference sequence). There are 15 residues in the CDR3. The J segment lost 4 bases and the V segment lost 4 bases, leaving 6 bases of the junction unmatched. The CDR3 sequence is CASSTTSGRKYEQYF. The CDR3 nucleotides read TGTGCCAGTAGTACCACTAGCGGGAGAAAGTACGAGCAGTACTTC.

This chain uses TRBV7-2 with TRBJ2-1, with TRBD2 matching over 13 bases. CDR3 length equals 17 residues. Germline-derived CDR1 and CDR2 are SGHTA and FQGNSA. The V and J ends lost 4 bases and 7 bases, in that order; junction bases with no gene match: 10. The chain's CDR3 is CASSYAGTSGNFNEQFF. The CDR3 DNA follows: TGTGCCAGCAGCTACGCCGGGACTAGCGGGAACTTTAATGAGCAGTTCTTC.

The sample holds a few counts of this clone. This CDR3 is CASSMTSGTDTQYF. CDR3 bases: TGTGCCAGTAGTATGACTAGCGGCACAGATACGCAGTATTTT. V usage is TRBV19 and J usage is TRBJ2-3; 8 bases fit TRBD2. The germline gives CDR1 LNHDA, CDR2 SQIVND (reference sequence). Germline trimming cut 3 bases from V and 1 base from J; bases unmatched to any gene: 0. CDR3 length: 14 amino acids.

This chain joins TRBV30 and TRBJ2-6; D is perhaps TRBD2 (6 bases). V lost 2 bases and J lost 1, with 6 bases in between. The germline gives CDR1 GTSNPN, CDR2 SVGIG (reference sequence). CDR3 length equals 14 residues. The CDR3 DNA follows: TGTGCCTGGAGTCGGGAGTCTGGGGCCAACGTCCTGACTTTC. The encoded protein is CAWSRESGANVLTF.

The chain combines TRBV28 with TRBJ1-2, with TRBD1 identical over 7 bases. Germline V lookup: CDR1 MDHEN, CDR2 SYDVKM. The CDR3 has 15 residues. With 7 bases clipped from V and 5 bases from J, the junction kept 13 bases outside the gene matches. The CDR3 sequence: CASNRRDRAFYGYTF. In DNA, the CDR3 is TGTGCCAGCAATCGCCGGGACAGAGCATTTTATGGCTACACCTTC.

This clone was recorded at least ten times. The V call is TRBV30, the J call TRBJ1-2; a possible D gene is TRBD1 (6 bases). The length of the CDR3 is 13 residues. The V end lost 1 base, the J end lost 1 base, and 7 bases lay between the germline ends. Germline assignment: CDR1 GTSNPN and CDR2 SVGIG (reference sequence). The CDR3 sequence: CAWSEGGNYGYTF. CDR3 in DNA: TGTGCCTGGAGTGAAGGGGGTAACTATGGCTACACCTTC.

This chain connects TRBV10-3 to TRBJ2-6, with 8 bases fitting TRBD1. CDR1 and CDR2 from the germline V gene are ENHRY and SYGVKD. The junction had 9 bases not matched to a gene; V was cut back by 7 bases and J by 4 bases. The CDR3 spans 16 residues. CDR3: CAIKGQGRVGANVLTF. In DNA form, the CDR3 reads TGTGCCATCAAAGGACAGGGAAGGGTAGGGGCCAACGTCCTGACTTTC.

The J gene is TRBJ2-7, the V gene TRBV28; TRBD2 agrees at 9 bases. Losses at the gene ends were 2 bases for V and 4 bases for J; bases not matched to a gene: 6. Germline assignment: CDR1 MDHEN and CDR2 SYDVKM. The length of the CDR3 is 15 residues. The CDR3 DNA is TGTGCCAGCAGTTTACGGGCGGGAGGGCCTTACGAGCAGTACTTC. As protein: CASSLRAGGPYEQYF.

The rearrangement uses TRBV28 and TRBJ1-2; D unresolved. With 8 bases removed from V and 3 bases from J, the gap between germline ends came to 7 bases. The germline V gene encodes CDR1 MDHEN and CDR2 SYDVKM. CDR3 length equals 11 residues. CDR3 coding DNA: TGTGCCAGCTTCCGGGACTATGGCTACACCTTC. The encoded protein is CASFRDYGYTF.

J is TRBJ2-7 and V is TRBV11-3, with a tentative D call TRBD1 (6 bases). Germline V gene lookup returns CDR1 SGHNT and CDR2 YENEEA. The V end lost 2 bases, the J end lost 4 bases, and 12 bases lay between the germline ends. The CDR3 has 14 residues. Here the CDR3 reads CASSLPDSPYEQYF. The CDR3 DNA is TGTGCCAGCAGCTTACCGGACAGCCCTTACGAGCAGTACTTC.

This clone was seen a few times. The rearrangement links TRBV5-5 to TRBJ2-5; 8 positions agree with TRBD2. Trimming at V came to 1 base and at J to 0 bases, leaving 14 bases not matched to a gene. Germline V gene sequence: CDR1 SGHKS, CDR2 YYEKEE (reference sequence). The CDR3 covers 19 residues. The CDR3 region is CASSLLGLREAGYQETQYF. The CDR3 nucleotides read TGTGCCAGCAGCTTGCTTGGGTTGCGGGAGGCTGGGTACCAAGAGACCCAGTACTTC.

This clone was detected many times. The rearrangement links TRBV28 to TRBJ1-5; TRBD1 might be the D (5 bases). Germline CDR1 is MDHEN and CDR2 is SYDVKM. The CDR3 is made up of 13 amino acids. V lost 11 bases and J lost 1, with 12 bases in between. The CDR3 bases are TGTGCCGCCAAGGCAGGGAGCAATCAGCCCCAGCATTTT. As protein: CAAKAGSNQPQHF.

This clone was counted between two and nine times. The rearrangement joins TRBV14 to TRBJ1-6, with a weak D call TRBD1 (5 bases). Germline CDR1 reads SGHDN; CDR2 reads FVKESK. There are 14 residues in the CDR3. Between the trimmed V and J ends, which lost 6 bases and 7 bases, there was a span of 13 bases. The CDR3 loop is CASRQGITNSPLHF. The CDR3 region has the DNA TGTGCCAGCAGGCAGGGTATTACCAATTCACCCCTCCACTTT.